A single sample gave rise to the 21 T cell receptor beta chains below, sequenced in a study of blood T cell repertoires in COVID-19. Here immunoSEQ multiplex PCR was the method, and the copy in TCRdb shows in-frame clones only, minus some. The sample has a few hundred thousand clones, roughly 90% seen once. Sequencing used peripheral blood. These receptors all stem from a young woman with COVID-19, enrolled during active disease.

The sample holds a few counts of this clone. V gene TRBV4-3 combines with J gene TRBJ1-3; maybe TRBD1 (5 bases). Germline V gene lookup returns CDR1 LGHNA and CDR2 YSLEER. This CDR3 has 16 residues. V was cut by 0 bases and J by 4 bases, with 13 bases left in between. Here the CDR3 reads CASSQEGPGRGNTIYF. In DNA, the CDR3 is TGCGCCAGCAGCCAAGAGGGCCCAGGGCGGGGAAACACCATATATTTT.

This clone appeared a few times. The V call is TRBV4-1, the J call TRBJ1-1; D gene unclear. The germline V gene has CDR1 MGHRA and CDR2 YSYEKL. V was trimmed by 0 bases and J by 5 bases, leaving 13 bases between them. The CDR3 loop spans 15 amino acids. CDR3 protein: CASSQDSAARTEAFF. The CDR3 DNA follows: TGCGCCAGCAGCCAAGATTCAGCGGCAAGAACTGAAGCTTTCTTT.

Only one count was recorded for this clone. The genes are TRBV27 and TRBJ1-2; TRBD1 agrees at 7 bases. Per the germline V gene, CDR1 is MNHEY and CDR2 is SMNVEV (reference sequence). The CDR3 covers 15 residues. V trimming: 6 bases; J trimming: 4 bases; junction bases outside the gene matches: 11. The CDR3 spells CASSPLRDRVYGYTF. The CDR3 DNA follows: TGTGCCAGCAGCCCGCTGAGGGACAGAGTCTATGGCTACACCTTC.

V usage is TRBV4-2 and J usage is TRBJ1-3; the match to TRBD1 covers 8 bases. Germline CDR1 and CDR2: LGHNA and YNFKEQ. The junction had 0 bases not matched to a gene; V was cut back by 7 bases and J by 1 base. The CDR3 runs to 13 residues. In DNA, the CDR3 is TGTGCCAGCAACAGGGGGTCTGGAAACACCATATATTTT. Its protein product is CASNRGSGNTIYF.

This clone was observed a handful of times. The V and J genes are TRBV29-1 and TRBJ1-1; D gene uncertain. CDR1 and CDR2 (germline): SQVTM, ANQGSEA. CDR3 length: 13 residues. The V end lost 2 bases, the J end lost 0 bases, and 7 bases lay between the germline ends. The CDR3 reads CSVERSMNTEAFF. In DNA form, the CDR3 reads TGCAGCGTTGAACGCTCTATGAACACTGAAGCTTTCTTT.

This clone was detected only once. CDR3 protein: CASSPSLLAGVKGEQFF. CDR3 DNA: TGTGCCAGTAGTCCGTCCCTACTAGCGGGAGTAAAGGGTGAGCAGTTCTTC. The chain is built from TRBV19 and TRBJ2-1, with TRBD2 matching 11 bases. The length of the CDR3 is 17 residues. Germline-derived CDR1 and CDR2 are LNHDA and SQIVND (reference sequence). With 5 bases clipped from V and 9 bases from J, the junction kept 15 bases outside the gene matches.

The chain carries TRBV28 and TRBJ2-7; tentatively, D is TRBD2 (6 bases). Looked up from germline, CDR1 is MDHEN and CDR2 is SYDVKM. V dropped 6 bases and J dropped 2 bases, with 14 bases sitting between them. The CDR3 runs 14 residues. CDR3 in DNA: TGTGCCAGCAGGCCCGGGACTCCGCCCTACGAGCAGTACTTC. This codes for CASRPGTPPYEQYF.

This chain connects TRBV6-6 to TRBJ2-7; weak D call: TRBD1 (6 bases). The V end lost 3 bases, the J end lost 4 bases, and 13 bases lay between the germline ends. The germline V gene encodes CDR1 MNHNY and CDR2 SVGAGI (reference sequence). This CDR3 is built from 14 residues. The CDR3 loop reads CASSYSTGLYEQYF. DNA of the CDR3: TGTGCCAGCAGTTATAGTACAGGGTTGTACGAGCAGTACTTC.

This chain joins TRBV5-1 and TRBJ2-1, with 9 positions matching TRBD2. V shed 2 bases and J 4 bases; nucleotides not matched to a gene: 10. The CDR3 consists of 17 residues. Germline CDR1 reads SGHRS; CDR2 reads YFSETQ. The CDR3 DNA follows: TGCGCCAGCAGCTTAGATAGCGGGAGAGCGGTGTACAATGAGCAGTTCTTC. It is translated as CASSLDSGRAVYNEQFF.

The table lists this clone with a few counts. The genes are TRBV9 and TRBJ1-2, with D perhaps TRBD1 (6 bases). Trimming took off 5 bases at V and 3 bases at J, with 14 bases between the two ends. Germline V gene sequence: CDR1 SGDLS, CDR2 YYNGEE. The CDR3 has 14 amino acids. CDR3 region: CASSFTGSDYGYTF. CDR3 nucleotide sequence: TGTGCCAGCAGTTTCACAGGGAGTGACTATGGCTACACCTTC.

The V gene is TRBV27, the J gene TRBJ2-7, with 11 bases lining up with TRBD1. Germline trimming cut 2 bases from V and 7 bases from J; bases unmatched to any gene: 4. Germline loops: CDR1 MNHEY, CDR2 SMNVEV (reference sequence). The CDR3 runs to 14 residues. Written as DNA, the CDR3 is TGTGCCAGCAGTTTAGGGACAGGGGGGAGGGAGCAGTACTTC. It yields the protein CASSLGTGGREQYF.

The CDR3 DNA follows: TGTGCCAGCAGCTCACCAACTGGGAGGGCCACCCCCTACGAGCAGTACTTC. Amino acids: CASSSPTGRATPYEQYF. The genes are TRBV7-2 and TRBJ2-7; 7 bases match TRBD2. The germline V gene has CDR1 SGHTA and CDR2 FQGNSA. This CDR3 region has 17 residues. J lost 2 bases, V lost 4 bases, and 14 bases had no gene match.

The V call is TRBV18, the J call TRBJ2-1, with 8 bases matching TRBD2. Germline values: CDR1 KGHSH, CDR2 LQKENI. The CDR3 length is 15 residues. V lost 2 bases and J lost 7; bases outside the gene matches: 7. DNA for the CDR3: TGTGCCAGCTCACCAGCGGGGGGCGATGCGAATGAGCAGTTCTTC. Amino acids: CASSPAGGDANEQFF.

The CDR3 here is CASSLGGEGNEQFF. CDR3 sequence (DNA): TGTGCCAGCAGCTTAGGAGGGGAGGGGAATGAGCAGTTCTTC. The gene calls are TRBV11-3 and TRBJ2-1, with 7 bases matching TRBD2. The CDR3 runs 14 residues. The V segment lost 1 base and the J segment 7 bases; nucleotides outside the gene matches: 4. The germline V gene encodes CDR1 SGHNT and CDR2 YENEEA.

The CDR3 bases are TGCGCCAGCAGCCAAGATATAGGAGGGACCTATGGCTACACCTTC. As protein: CASSQDIGGTYGYTF. This chain uses TRBV4-3 with TRBJ1-2; the D gene is possibly TRBD1 (5 bases). Trimming shortened V by 0 bases and J by 4 bases, and 12 bases separated the two germline ends. The CDR3 is 15 amino acids. The germline V gene encodes CDR1 LGHNA and CDR2 YSLEER.

This clone was counted a few times. The rearrangement uses TRBV18 and TRBJ2-3; tentative D call: TRBD1 (6 bases). Between the trimmed V and J ends, which lost 6 bases and 5 bases, there was a span of 18 bases. CDR1 is KGHSH, CDR2 LQKENI, per germline. The CDR3 is 15 residues long. This CDR3 is CASSSAQGKGDTQYF. The CDR3 DNA reads TGTGCCAGCTCCTCGGCGCAGGGGAAGGGAGATACGCAGTATTTT.

The chain employs TRBV3-1 (or the pseudogene TRBV3-2) and TRBJ2-3, with TRBD2 matching 9 bases. CDR1 and CDR2 (germline): LGHDT, YNNKEL (reference sequence). The CDR3 spans 16 residues. The V and J ends lost 4 bases and 1 base, in that order; junction bases with no gene match: 6. The CDR3 DNA reads TGTGCCAGCAGCCCAACTAGCGGGCTTGGCACAGATACGCAGTATTTT. Translated: CASSPTSGLGTDTQYF.

This rearrangement joins TRBV7-6 to TRBJ1-4; a possible D gene is TRBD1 (6 bases). Germline V gene sequence: CDR1 SGHVS, CDR2 FNYEAQ. This CDR3 is 22 amino acids long. The V gene lost 1 base and the J gene lost 2 bases, with 29 bases spanning the gap. The DNA of the CDR3 is TGTGCCAGCAGCTTAGGGCCCTTTACAGGGAGATTCAACCCGAGGACTAATGAAAAACTGTTTTTT. Its translation: CASSLGPFTGRFNPRTNEKLFF.

This chain links TRBV5-1 with TRBJ1-3, with D possibly being TRBD1 (6 bases). This CDR3 region has 17 residues. V was shortened by 0 bases and J by 4 bases, with 17 bases between the two germline ends. The germline V gene encodes CDR1 SGHRS and CDR2 YFSETQ. For the CDR3, the DNA is TGCGCCAGCAGCTTGGGAACGACTTTGACAGGAGGAAACACCATATATTTT. As protein: CASSLGTTLTGGNTIYF.

With respect to this clone: Other DNA sequences within the sample encode an identical CDR3. This sequence joins TRBV6-2 or TRBV6-3 and TRBJ2-7; D may be TRBD2 (6 bases). V gave up 0 bases and J gave up 4 bases, with 10 bases separating them. This CDR3 has 14 residues. Germline V CDR1 and CDR2: MNHEY, SVGEGT. The CDR3, as DNA: TGTGCCAGCAGTTACTCGGGAGGCGTTTACGAGCAGTACTTC. Translating it yields CASSYSGGVYEQYF.

This clone is a singleton in its sample. The chain is built from TRBV5-4 and TRBJ1-1; no firm D call. In germline, CDR1 is SGHNT, CDR2 YYREEE (reference sequence). The CDR3 spans 15 residues. With 4 bases removed from V and 1 base from J, the gap between germline ends came to 14 bases. CDR3 residues: CASSPNPEGNTEAFF. For the CDR3, the DNA is TGTGCCAGCAGCCCGAACCCGGAGGGGAACACTGAAGCTTTCTTT.